The clone carrying this T cell receptor (beta chain) was recorded only once. Its antigen is unidentified. On cycle 4 day 1 and cycle 7 day 1, as well as at baseline, blood was sampled. The entry originates in a study of OX40 agonist ivuxolimab in advanced cancers. General study findings and limits: Both blood CD4+ and CD8+ T cells showed clonal growth by week 6 at 0.1 to 3.0 mg/kg.

This CDR3 spans 14 amino acids. Trimming removed 5 bases from V and 6 bases from J, with 16 bases in between. In germline, CDR1 is SGHRS, CDR2 YFSETQ. Libraries were prepared by immunoSEQ multiplex PCR; TCRdb keeps only in-frame clonotypes and omits some of them. This sample yields about 96,000 clones, of which about nine tenths are seen a single time; around 1.6% belongs to the top ten. This chain connects TRBV5-1 to TRBJ2-3; D ambiguous. Sequences were derived from CD4+ or CD8+ T cells sorted from blood, sampled in a trial of the OX40 agonist ivuxolimab. The receptor was derived from an adult with an advanced solid tumor such as melanoma, head and neck, liver or kidney cancer. This CDR3 is CASSPGPESDTQYF. The DNA of the CDR3 is TGCGCCAGCAGTCCGGGCCCCGAATCGGATACGCAGTATTTT.